The rows below give T cell receptor beta chains drawn from one sample of a study of control samples from healthy donors and cancer patients. The data were produced by immunoSEQ multiplex PCR, yet TCRdb's version contains in-frame clones alone and is incomplete. In the table there are 100,000 to 150,000 clones, approximately 92% of which are singletons. The sequenced sample consisted of PBMCs. These receptors all stem from an elderly man with head and neck cancer. Both conserved end residues are part of each CDR3. D genes are given only for firm matches. The size entry is marked missing in some rows and otherwise reads once, few, many or a size class.

>TRBJ2-7|TRBV9|NA|NA
CASSVDGGSYEQYF
TGTGCCAGCAGCGTAGACGGGGGAAGCTACGAGCAGTACTTC
>TRBJ1-4|TRBV5-1|NA|NA
CASSLGQFNEKLFF
TGCGCCAGCAGCCTCGGACAGTTTAATGAAAAACTGTTTTTT
>TRBJ2-3|TRBV27|NA|once
CASSLLIGPSTDTQYF
TGTGCCAGCAGTTTATTGATTGGCCCTAGCACAGATACGCAGTATTTT
>TRBJ2-5|TRBV5-1|NA|NA
CASSLGHLGGETQYF
TGCGCCAGCAGCTTGGGACACCTTGGAGGAGAGACCCAGTACTTC
>TRBJ2-7|TRBV14|TRBD1|NA
CASSQYGTAFYEQYF
TGTGCCAGCAGCCAGTACGGGACAGCCTTCTACGAGCAGTACTTC
>TRBJ2-7|TRBV21-1|NA|NA
CASSKVRRSYEQYF
TGTGCCAGCAGCAAAGTTAGGCGCTCCTACGAGCAGTACTTC
>TRBJ2-7|TRBV15|NA|NA
CATSRDLGSYEQYF
TGTGCCACCAGCAGGGATCTAGGTAGCTACGAGCAGTACTTC
>TRBJ1-4|TRBV7-9|TRBD1|NA
CASSLWTGPDEKLFF
TGTGCCAGCAGCTTATGGACAGGGCCGGATGAAAAACTGTTTTTT
>TRBJ1-5|TRBV6-2/TRBV6-3|NA|NA
CASSLGPSRGTQPQHF
TGTGCCAGCAGTCTCGGGCCTTCTAGGGGCACTCAGCCCCAGCATTTT
>TRBJ1-4|TRBV19|TRBD1|NA
CASTRDRGRVRVGEKLFF
TGTGCCAGTACCCGGGACAGGGGGCGCGTTAGGGTAGGTGAAAAACTGTTTTTT
>TRBJ2-1|TRBV5-6|NA|NA
CASSPRLRSFSATSEQFF
TGTGCCAGCAGCCCCCGTCTTAGGTCGTTCTCGGCAACGTCTGAGCAGTTCTTC
>TRBJ2-7|TRBV4-1|TRBD1|NA
CASSQALQGGGYEQYF
TGCGCCAGCAGCCAAGCACTACAGGGGGGCGGATACGAGCAGTACTTC
>TRBJ1-5|TRBV27|TRBD1|once
CASSPRPPGQGVGNQPQHF
TGTGCCAGCAGTCCCCGACCCCCGGGACAGGGGGTGGGCAATCAGCCCCAGCATTTT
>TRBJ2-1|TRBV5-4|TRBD2|NA
CASRGTSGTSSYNEQFF
TGTGCCAGCAGAGGGACTAGCGGGACCTCCTCCTACAATGAGCAGTTCTTC
>TRBJ2-5|TRBV5-1|NA|NA
CASSSGVEETQYF
TGCGCCAGCAGCTCGGGGGTGGAAGAGACCCAGTACTTC
>TRBJ1-1|TRBV10-1|TRBD1|NA
CASRSTGIGADTEAFF
TGCGCCAGCAGGTCGACAGGGATAGGTGCGGACACTGAAGCTTTCTTT
>TRBJ1-2|TRBV3-1/TRBV3-2|NA|NA
CASSQDHRSNGYTF
TGTGCCAGCAGCCAAGATCATCGGAGCAATGGCTACACCTTC
>TRBJ1-5|TRBV6-2/TRBV6-3|TRBD1|NA
CASSYSSGTGGAASNQPQHF
TGTGCCAGCAGTTACTCGAGTGGGACAGGGGGCGCCGCGAGCAATCAGCCCCAGCATTTT
>TRBJ1-2|TRBV25-1|NA|NA
CASSGSGRQGPYYGYTF
TGTGCCAGCAGTGGCTCCGGGCGGCAGGGGCCCTACTATGGCTACACCTTC
>TRBJ1-5|TRBV4-1|NA|NA
CASSQGGANQPQHF
TGCGCCAGCAGCCAGGGGGGGGCCAATCAGCCCCAGCATTTT
>TRBJ2-7|TRBV18|TRBD2|NA
CASSPRGGAEQYF
TGTGCCAGCTCACCACGCGGGGGGGCGGAGCAGTACTTC
>TRBJ1-2|TRBV7-2|NA|NA
CASSPIVGPLGYTF
TGTGCCAGCAGCCCCATCGTCGGACCTCTTGGCTACACCTTC
>TRBJ2-1|TRBV10-3|NA|NA
CAISGSGPEMWQFF
TGTGCCATCAGTGGGAGCGGTCCCGAAATGTGGCAGTTCTTC
>TRBJ2-1|TRBV18|NA|NA
CASSPATGPGNEQFF
TGTGCCAGCTCACCGGCCACAGGGCCCGGGAATGAGCAGTTCTTC
>TRBJ1-5|TRBV5-1|NA|NA
CASSLDARNQPQHF
TGCGCCAGCAGCTTGGACGCACGCAATCAGCCCCAGCATTTT
>TRBJ2-7|TRBV3-1/TRBV3-2|TRBD1|NA
CASSQRDRGNYEQYF
TGTGCCAGCAGCCAGCGGGACAGGGGAAACTACGAGCAGTACTTC
>TRBJ2-6|TRBV5-1|TRBD2|NA
CASSRGAGANVLTF
TGCGCCAGCAGTCGGGGGGCTGGGGCCAACGTCCTGACTTTC
>TRBJ1-1|TRBV6-5|NA|NA
CASRRGTEAFF
TGTGCCAGCCGGCGCGGGACTGAAGCTTTCTTT
>TRBJ2-6|TRBV6-1|NA|NA
CASSERQLLHWDGANVLTF
TGTGCCAGCAGTGAACGGCAGCTCCTCCACTGGGATGGGGCCAACGTCCTGACTTTC
>TRBJ1-2|TRBV27|NA|once
CASSLLGRAKFYYTF
TGTGCCAGCAGTTTATTAGGCAGGGCAAAATTCTACTACACCTTC
>TRBJ2-7|TRBV30|TRBD2|NA
CAWKDGSGDEQYF
TGTGCCTGGAAAGATGGGAGCGGGGACGAGCAGTACTTC
>TRBJ1-5|TRBV19|NA|NA
CASSIAGARILAQHF
TGTGCCAGTAGTATTGCAGGGGCCCGCATTCTCGCCCAGCATTTT
>TRBJ2-7|TRBV3-1/TRBV3-2|NA|once
CASSQVASSYEQYF
TGTGCCAGCAGCCAAGTTGCCAGCTCCTACGAGCAGTACTTC
>TRBJ2-7|TRBV10-3|TRBD2|NA
CATGRLAGEEGGWQYF
TGTGCCACGGGGCGGCTAGCGGGAGAAGAAGGAGGGTGGCAGTACTTC
>TRBJ1-6|TRBV21-1|NA|NA
CASSKVGQYNSPLHF
TGTGCCAGCAGCAAAGTTGGGCAGTATAATTCACCCCTCCACTTT
>TRBJ2-7|TRBV19|TRBD1|NA
CASSARDRPYEQYF
TGTGCCAGTAGTGCCCGGGACAGACCCTACGAGCAGTACTTC
>TRBJ1-6|TRBV30|NA|NA
CAWRPGESPLHF
TGTGCCTGGAGACCGGGGGAATCACCCCTCCACTTT